The clone carrying this T cell receptor (beta chain) has just a few counts. Its specificity is unknown. Using immunoSEQ multiplex PCR, the repertoire was profiled, and TCRdb retains in-frame clones only, with some absent. The table lists 15,000 to 20,000 clones, about four fifths of them singletons. Doses given second, at about 4 or about 12 weeks, were pooled. This specimen comes from a study of T cell responses to AZD1222 COVID-19 vaccine. Germline loops: CDR1 MNHNY, CDR2 SVGAGI (reference sequence). This CDR3 has 15 residues. Trimming took 2 bases from V and 1 from J, leaving 11 bases between them. Regarding the study as a whole: Scientists sampled the repertoires only once the peak T cell response had passed. Spike was spanned by vaccine-associated CD4 TCRs, with dominance at 160-218 and 743-854.

This sample comprised peripheral blood, obtained 28 days after the second AZD1222 dose. V is TRBV6-6 and J is TRBJ1-1; D unresolved. The sequence was collected from an adult who received the AZD1222 COVID-19 vaccine. The CDR3 sequence is CASSYPLTENTEAFF. CDR3 sequence (DNA): TGTGCCAGCAGTTACCCCCTTACAGAGAACACTGAAGCTTTCTTT.